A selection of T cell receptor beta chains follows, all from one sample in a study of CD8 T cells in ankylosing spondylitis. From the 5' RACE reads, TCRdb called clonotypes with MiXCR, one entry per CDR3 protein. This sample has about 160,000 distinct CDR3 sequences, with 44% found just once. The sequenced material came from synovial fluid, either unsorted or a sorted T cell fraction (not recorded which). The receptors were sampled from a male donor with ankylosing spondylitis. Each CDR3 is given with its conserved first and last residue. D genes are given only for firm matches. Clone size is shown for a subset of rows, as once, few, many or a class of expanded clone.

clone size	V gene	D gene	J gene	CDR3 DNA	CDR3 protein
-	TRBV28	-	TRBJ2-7	TGTGCCAGCAGTTTGTGGGACGGAGCCTACGAGCAGTACTTC	CASSLWDGAYEQYF
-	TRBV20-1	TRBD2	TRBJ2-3	TGCAGTGCTCTGGGACTACTAACGCAGTATTTT	CSALGLLTQYF
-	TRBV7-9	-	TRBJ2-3	TGTGCCAGCAGCTGGGAAAGCGGGAGCACAGATACGCAGTATTTT	CASSWESGSTDTQYF
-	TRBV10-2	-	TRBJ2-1	TGCGCCAGCAGTGAGTCTGTGTGGGGGGCGAGCTACAATGAGCAGTTCTTC	CASSESVWGASYNEQFF
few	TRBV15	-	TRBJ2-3	TGTGCCACCAGCAGAATGTTAGGTCCACTCACAGATACGCAGTATTTT	CATSRMLGPLTDTQYF
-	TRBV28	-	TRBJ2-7	TGTGCCAGCAGTTTCCCGCCCACTCAAGTGGGCTACGAGCAGTACTTC	CASSFPPTQVGYEQYF
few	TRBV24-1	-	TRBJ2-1	TGTGCCACCAGCTCAGCGGCTTCCTACAATGAGCAGTTCTTC	CATSSAASYNEQFF
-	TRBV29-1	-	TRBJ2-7	TGCAGCGTTGAAGATCACTTGGGCGCGGGTGAGCAGTACTTC	CSVEDHLGAGEQYF
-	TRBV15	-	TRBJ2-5	TGTGCCACCAGCAGAGATAGGGCGAACCAAGAGACCCAGTACTTC	CATSRDRANQETQYF
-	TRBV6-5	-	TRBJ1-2	TGTGCCAGCAGTTGGTGGGACAAGACCTATGGCTACACCTTC	CASSWWDKTYGYTF
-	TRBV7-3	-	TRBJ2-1	TGTGCCAGCAGCCCGTCGAGAGGGTGGGCTTACAATGAGCAGTTCTTC	CASSPSRGWAYNEQFF
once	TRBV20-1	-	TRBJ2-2	TGCAGTGCTAGAGATCCAAGGGTAGCGGGGGAGCTGTTTTTT	CSARDPRVAGELFF
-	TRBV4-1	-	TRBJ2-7	TGCGCCAGCAGCCAAGCTGGTCGCTACGAGCAGTACTTC	CASSQAGRYEQYF
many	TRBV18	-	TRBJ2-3	TGTGCCAGCTCACCACCGCGGTCGCGATCAAGCACAGATACGCAGTATTTT	CASSPPRSRSSTDTQYF
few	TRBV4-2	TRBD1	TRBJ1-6	TGTGCCAGCAGCCCCTTAGACAGGGGGTATTCACCCCTCCACTTT	CASSPLDRGYSPLHF
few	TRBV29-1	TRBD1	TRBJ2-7	TGCAGCGTTCCCGGGACAGGGGACCACGAGCAGTACTTC	CSVPGTGDHEQYF
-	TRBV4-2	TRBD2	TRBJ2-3	TGTGCCAGCAGCCAAGAAGGTGGGAGACTAGCGGGAGCAGATACGCAGTATTTT	CASSQEGGRLAGADTQYF
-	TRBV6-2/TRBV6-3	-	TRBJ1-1	TGTGCCAGCAGTTACTTTCGGGGCACTGAAGCTTTCTTT	CASSYFRGTEAFF
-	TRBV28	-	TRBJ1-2	TGTGCCAGCAGTTCCGTTACGGGGCCTGGCTACACCTTC	CASSSVTGPGYTF
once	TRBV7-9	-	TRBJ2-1	TGTGCCAGCAGCTTGCGCCGGGCCCATGAGGGCGGTGAGCAGTTCTTC	CASSLRRAHEGGEQFF
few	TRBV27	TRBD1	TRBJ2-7	TGTGCCAGCAGTTTATGTGGGACAGGGGTCTGCGAGCAGTACTTC	CASSLCGTGVCEQYF
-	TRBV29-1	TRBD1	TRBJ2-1	TGCAGCGGGCAGGGGGCTCGAAACTCCAATGAGCAGTTCTTC	CSGQGARNSNEQFF
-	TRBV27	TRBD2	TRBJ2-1	TGTGCCAGCAGTCCCGGGACTAGCGCTTACAATGAGCAGTTCTTC	CASSPGTSAYNEQFF
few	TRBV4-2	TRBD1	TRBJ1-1	TGTGCCAGCAGCCTTGTGACAGGGGGCGGTGACACTGAAGCTTTCTTT	CASSLVTGGGDTEAFF
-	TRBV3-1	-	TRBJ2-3	TGTGCCAGCCAAACTAGAGGAGGAGAGATGCGCGCAGATACGCAGTATTTT	CASQTRGGEMRADTQYF
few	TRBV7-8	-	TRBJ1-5	TGTGCCAGCAGCTTAGCGCGGGCAGAGTCAAGCAATCAGCCCCAGCATTTT	CASSLARAESSNQPQHF
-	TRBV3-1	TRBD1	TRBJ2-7	TGTGCCAGCAGCCAACAGGACCCGTGGACAGGACACTACGAGCAGTACTTC	CASSQQDPWTGHYEQYF
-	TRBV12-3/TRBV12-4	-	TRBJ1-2	TGTGCCAGCAGTGGACTTTGGAGGGCCCCCTATGGCTACACCTTC	CASSGLWRAPYGYTF
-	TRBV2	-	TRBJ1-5	TGTGCCAGCAGCCTAGGGCCAAAGGATAGCAATCAGCCCCAGCATTTT	CASSLGPKDSNQPQHF
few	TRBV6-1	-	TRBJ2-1	TGTGCCAGCAGGGACACCTTAAGCTCCTACAATGAGCAGTTCTTC	CASRDTLSSYNEQFF